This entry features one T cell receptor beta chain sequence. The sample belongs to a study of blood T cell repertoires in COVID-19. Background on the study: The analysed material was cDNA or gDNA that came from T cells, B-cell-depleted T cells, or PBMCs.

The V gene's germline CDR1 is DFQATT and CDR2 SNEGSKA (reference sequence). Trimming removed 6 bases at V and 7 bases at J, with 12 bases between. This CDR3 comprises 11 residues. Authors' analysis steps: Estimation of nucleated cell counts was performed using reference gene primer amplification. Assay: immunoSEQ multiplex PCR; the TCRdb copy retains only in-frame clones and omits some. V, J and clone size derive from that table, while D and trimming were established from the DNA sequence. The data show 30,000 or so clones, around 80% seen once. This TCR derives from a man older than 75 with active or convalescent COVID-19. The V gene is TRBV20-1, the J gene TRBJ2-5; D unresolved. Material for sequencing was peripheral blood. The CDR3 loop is CSARVGWTQYF. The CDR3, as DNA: TGCAGTGCCCGGGTCGGGTGGACCCAGTACTTC.